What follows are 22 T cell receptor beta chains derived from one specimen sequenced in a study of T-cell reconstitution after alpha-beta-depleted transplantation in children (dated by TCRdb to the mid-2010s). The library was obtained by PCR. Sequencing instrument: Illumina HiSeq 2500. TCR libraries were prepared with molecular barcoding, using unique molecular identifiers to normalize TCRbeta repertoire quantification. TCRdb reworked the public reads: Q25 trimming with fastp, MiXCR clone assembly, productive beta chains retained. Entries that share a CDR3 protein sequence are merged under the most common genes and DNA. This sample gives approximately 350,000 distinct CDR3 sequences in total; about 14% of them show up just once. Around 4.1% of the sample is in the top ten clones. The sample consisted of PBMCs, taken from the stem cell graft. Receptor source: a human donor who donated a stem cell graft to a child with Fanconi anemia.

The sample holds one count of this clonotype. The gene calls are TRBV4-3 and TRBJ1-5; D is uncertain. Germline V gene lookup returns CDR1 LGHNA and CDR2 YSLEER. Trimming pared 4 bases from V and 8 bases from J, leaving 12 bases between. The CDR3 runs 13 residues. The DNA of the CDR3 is TGCGCCAGCAGCCGAATTCCCGGGGAGCCCCAGCATTTT. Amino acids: CASSRIPGEPQHF.

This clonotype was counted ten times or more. The CDR3 loop reads CASSLAVGPYSPLHF. The CDR3 bases are TGTGCCAGCAGCTTGGCCGTGGGGCCCTATTCACCCCTCCACTTT. The J gene is TRBJ1-6, the V gene TRBV7-2; the D gene is possibly TRBD1 (5 bases). The CDR3 covers 15 residues. CDR1 is SGHTA and CDR2 is FQGNSA in the germline V gene. V lost 3 bases and J lost 8, with 14 bases in between.

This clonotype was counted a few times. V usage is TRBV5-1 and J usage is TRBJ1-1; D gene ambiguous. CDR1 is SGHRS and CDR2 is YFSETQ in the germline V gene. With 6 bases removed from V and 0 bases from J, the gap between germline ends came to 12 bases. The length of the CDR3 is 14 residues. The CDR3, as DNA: TGCGCCAGCACCATGTCGGCCCTGAACACTGAAGCTTTCTTT. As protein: CASTMSALNTEAFF.

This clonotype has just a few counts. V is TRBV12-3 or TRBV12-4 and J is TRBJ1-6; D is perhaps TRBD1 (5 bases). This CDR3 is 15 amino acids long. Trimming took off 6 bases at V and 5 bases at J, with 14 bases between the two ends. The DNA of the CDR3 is TGTGCCAGCAGAACCAGGGTGGGGGATAATTCACCCCTCCACTTT. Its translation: CASRTRVGDNSPLHF.

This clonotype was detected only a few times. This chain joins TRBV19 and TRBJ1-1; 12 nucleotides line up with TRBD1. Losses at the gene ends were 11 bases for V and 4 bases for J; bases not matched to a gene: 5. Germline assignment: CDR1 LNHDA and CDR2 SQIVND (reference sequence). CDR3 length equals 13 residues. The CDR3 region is CAAKGQGATEAFF. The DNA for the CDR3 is TGTGCCGCTAAGGGACAGGGGGCCACTGAAGCTTTCTTT.

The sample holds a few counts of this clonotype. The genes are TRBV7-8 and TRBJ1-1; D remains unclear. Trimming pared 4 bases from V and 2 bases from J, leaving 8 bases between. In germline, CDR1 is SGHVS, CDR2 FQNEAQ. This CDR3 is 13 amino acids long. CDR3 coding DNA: TGTGCCAGCAGCTCCCGCTCAAACACTGAAGCTTTCTTT. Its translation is CASSSRSNTEAFF.

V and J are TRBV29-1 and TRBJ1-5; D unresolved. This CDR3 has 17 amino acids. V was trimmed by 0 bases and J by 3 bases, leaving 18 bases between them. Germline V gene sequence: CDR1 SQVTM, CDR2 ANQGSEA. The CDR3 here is CSVEDLAPPSYNQPQHF. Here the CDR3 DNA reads TGCAGCGTTGAAGATCTTGCACCTCCTTCCTACAATCAGCCCCAGCATTTT.

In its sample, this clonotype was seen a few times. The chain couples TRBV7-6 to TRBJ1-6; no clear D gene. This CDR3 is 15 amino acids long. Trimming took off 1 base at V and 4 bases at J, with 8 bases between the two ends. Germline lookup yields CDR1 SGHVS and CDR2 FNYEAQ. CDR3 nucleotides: TGTGCCAGCAGCTTAGTGCCACCGTATAATTCACCCCTCCACTTT. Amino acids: CASSLVPPYNSPLHF.

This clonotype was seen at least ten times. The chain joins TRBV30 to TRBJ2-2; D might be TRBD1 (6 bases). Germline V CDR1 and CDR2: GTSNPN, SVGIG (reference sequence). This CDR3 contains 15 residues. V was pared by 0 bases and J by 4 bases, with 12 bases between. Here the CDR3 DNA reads TGTGCCTGGAGTGTACAGGGTACCTTCACCGGGGAGCTGTTTTTT. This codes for CAWSVQGTFTGELFF.

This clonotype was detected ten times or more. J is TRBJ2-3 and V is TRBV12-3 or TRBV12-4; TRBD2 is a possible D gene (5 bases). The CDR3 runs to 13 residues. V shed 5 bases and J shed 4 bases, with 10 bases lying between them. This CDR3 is CASSVEVSDTQYF. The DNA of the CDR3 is TGTGCCAGCAGTGTGGAGGTTTCAGATACGCAGTATTTT.

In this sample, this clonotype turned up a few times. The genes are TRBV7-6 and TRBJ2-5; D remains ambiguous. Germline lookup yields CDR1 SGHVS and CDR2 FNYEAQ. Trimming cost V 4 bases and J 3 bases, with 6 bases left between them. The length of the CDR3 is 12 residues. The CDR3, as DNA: TGTGCCAGCAGCTCACCCAAAGAGACCCAGTACTTC. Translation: CASSSPKETQYF.

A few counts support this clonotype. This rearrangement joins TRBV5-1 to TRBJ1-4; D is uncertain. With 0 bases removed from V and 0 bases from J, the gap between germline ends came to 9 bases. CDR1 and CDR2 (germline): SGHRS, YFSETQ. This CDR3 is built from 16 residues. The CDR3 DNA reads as TGCGCCAGCAGCTTGGCAGGACGGACAACTAATGAAAAACTGTTTTTT. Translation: CASSLAGRTTNEKLFF.

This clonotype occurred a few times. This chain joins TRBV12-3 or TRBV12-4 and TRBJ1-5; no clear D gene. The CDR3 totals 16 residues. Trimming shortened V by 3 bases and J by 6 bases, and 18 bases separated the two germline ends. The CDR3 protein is CASSLVSSRAAQPQHF. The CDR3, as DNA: TGTGCCAGCAGTTTGGTTTCGTCGAGGGCCGCTCAGCCCCAGCATTTT.

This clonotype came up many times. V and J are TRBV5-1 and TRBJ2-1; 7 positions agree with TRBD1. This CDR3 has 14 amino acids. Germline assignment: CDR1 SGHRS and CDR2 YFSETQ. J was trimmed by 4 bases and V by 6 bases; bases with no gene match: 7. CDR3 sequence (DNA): TGCGCCAGCACCCCCGGGACAGTTTACAATGAGCAGTTCTTC. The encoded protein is CASTPGTVYNEQFF.

CDR3 sequence: CASSLKLWGISYNEQFF. The CDR3 bases are TGTGCCAGCAGCTTAAAATTGTGGGGGATATCCTACAATGAGCAGTTCTTC. V and J are TRBV7-3 and TRBJ2-1; D possibly matches TRBD1 or TRBD2 (5 bases each). This CDR3 spans 17 amino acids. Germline V gene sequence: CDR1 SGHTA, CDR2 FQGTGA. V was cut by 1 base and J by 1 base, with 14 bases left in between.

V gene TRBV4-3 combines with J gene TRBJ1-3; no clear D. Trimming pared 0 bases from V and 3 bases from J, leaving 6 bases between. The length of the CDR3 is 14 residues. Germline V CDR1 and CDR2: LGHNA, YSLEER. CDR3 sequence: CASSQDHIGNTIYF. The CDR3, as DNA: TGCGCCAGCAGCCAAGATCATATTGGAAACACCATATATTTT.

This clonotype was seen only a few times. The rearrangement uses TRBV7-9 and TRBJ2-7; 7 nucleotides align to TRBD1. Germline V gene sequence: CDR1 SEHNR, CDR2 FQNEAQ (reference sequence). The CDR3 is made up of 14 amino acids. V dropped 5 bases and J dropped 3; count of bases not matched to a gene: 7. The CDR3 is CASSRWDSNYEQYF. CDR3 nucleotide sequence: TGTGCCAGCAGCCGCTGGGACAGCAACTACGAGCAGTACTTC.

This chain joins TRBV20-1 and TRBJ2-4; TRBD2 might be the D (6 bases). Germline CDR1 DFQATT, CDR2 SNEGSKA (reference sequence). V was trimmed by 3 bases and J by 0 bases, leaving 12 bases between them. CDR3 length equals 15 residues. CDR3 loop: CSAREGFLAKNIQYF. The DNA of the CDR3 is TGCAGTGCTAGGGAGGGATTCCTAGCCAAAAACATTCAGTACTTC.

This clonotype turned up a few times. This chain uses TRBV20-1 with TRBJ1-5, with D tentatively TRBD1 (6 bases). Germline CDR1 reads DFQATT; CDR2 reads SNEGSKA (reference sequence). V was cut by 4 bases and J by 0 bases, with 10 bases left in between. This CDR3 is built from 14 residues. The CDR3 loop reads CSATGQDSNQPQHF. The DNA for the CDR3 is TGCAGTGCTACGGGACAAGATAGCAATCAGCCCCAGCATTTT.

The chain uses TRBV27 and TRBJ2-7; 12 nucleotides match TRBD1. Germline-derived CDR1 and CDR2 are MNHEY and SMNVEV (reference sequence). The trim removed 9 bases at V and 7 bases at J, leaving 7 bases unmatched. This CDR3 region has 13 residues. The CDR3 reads CASARDRGQEQYV. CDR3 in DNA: TGTGCCAGTGCCCGGGACAGGGGGCAAGAGCAGTACGTC.

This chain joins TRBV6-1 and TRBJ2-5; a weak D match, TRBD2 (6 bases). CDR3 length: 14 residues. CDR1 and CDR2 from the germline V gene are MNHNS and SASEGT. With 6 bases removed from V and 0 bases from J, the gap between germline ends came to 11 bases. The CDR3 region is CASRPREDQETQYF. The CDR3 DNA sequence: TGTGCCAGCAGGCCCAGGGAGGACCAAGAGACCCAGTACTTC.

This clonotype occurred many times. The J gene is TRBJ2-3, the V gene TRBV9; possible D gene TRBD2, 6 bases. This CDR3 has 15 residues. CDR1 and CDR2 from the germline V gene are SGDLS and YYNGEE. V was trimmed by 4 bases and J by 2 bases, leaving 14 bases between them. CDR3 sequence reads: CASSRDLPTTDTQYF. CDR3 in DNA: TGTGCCAGCAGCCGGGACTTGCCAACCACAGATACGCAGTATTTT.